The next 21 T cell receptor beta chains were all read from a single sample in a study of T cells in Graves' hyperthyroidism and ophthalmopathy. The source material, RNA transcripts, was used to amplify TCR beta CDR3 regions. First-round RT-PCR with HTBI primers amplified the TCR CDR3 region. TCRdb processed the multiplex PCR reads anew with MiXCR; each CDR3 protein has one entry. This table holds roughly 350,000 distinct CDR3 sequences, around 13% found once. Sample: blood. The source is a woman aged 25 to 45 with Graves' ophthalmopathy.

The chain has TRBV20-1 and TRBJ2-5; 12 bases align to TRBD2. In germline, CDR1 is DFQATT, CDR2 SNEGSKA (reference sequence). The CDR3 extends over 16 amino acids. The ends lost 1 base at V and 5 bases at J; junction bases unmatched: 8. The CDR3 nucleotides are TGCAGTGCTAGAGGAGCGGGGCTAGCGGGGGGGGAGACCCAGTACTTC. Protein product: CSARGAGLAGGETQYF.

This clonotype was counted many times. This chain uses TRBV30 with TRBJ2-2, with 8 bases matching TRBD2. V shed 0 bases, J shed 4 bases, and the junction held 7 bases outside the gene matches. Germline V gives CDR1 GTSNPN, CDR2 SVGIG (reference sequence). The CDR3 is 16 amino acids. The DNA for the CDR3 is TGTGCCTGGAGTGTACTAGCGGAACGGCCCACCGGGGAGCTGTTTTTT. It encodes CAWSVLAERPTGELFF. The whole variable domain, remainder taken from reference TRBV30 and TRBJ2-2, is SQTIHQWPATLVQPVGSPLSLECTVEGTSNPNLYWYRQAAGRGLQLLFYSVGIGQISSEVPQNLSASRPQDRQFILSSKKLLLSDSGFYLCAWSVLAERPTGELFFGEGSRLTVL.

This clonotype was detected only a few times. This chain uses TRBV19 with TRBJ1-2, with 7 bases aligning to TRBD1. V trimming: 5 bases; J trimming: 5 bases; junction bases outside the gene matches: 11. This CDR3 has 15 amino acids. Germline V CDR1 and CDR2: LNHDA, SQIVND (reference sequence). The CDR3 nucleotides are TGTGCCAGTAGTGCCCCTACAGGGGATTCATATGGCTACACCTTC. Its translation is CASSAPTGDSYGYTF.

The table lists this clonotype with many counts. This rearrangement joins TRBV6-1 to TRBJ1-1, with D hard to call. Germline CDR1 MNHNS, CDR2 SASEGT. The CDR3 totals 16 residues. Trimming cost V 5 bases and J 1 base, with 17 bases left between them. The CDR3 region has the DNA TGTGCCAGCAGTAAACTGACCGCAGGTGCGAACACTGAAGCTTTCTTT. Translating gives CASSKLTAGANTEAFF.

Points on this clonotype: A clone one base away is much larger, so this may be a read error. Written as DNA, the CDR3 is TGTGCCAGCAGCAACAGGGATCAGCCCCAGCATTTT. Translating it yields CASSNRDQPQHF. The chain recombines TRBV7-9 with TRBJ1-5, with a weak D call TRBD1 (6 bases). The V and J ends lost 5 bases and 5 bases respectively, with 7 bases between them. This CDR3 is 12 amino acids long. Germline V gene lookup returns CDR1 SEHNR and CDR2 FQNEAQ (reference sequence).

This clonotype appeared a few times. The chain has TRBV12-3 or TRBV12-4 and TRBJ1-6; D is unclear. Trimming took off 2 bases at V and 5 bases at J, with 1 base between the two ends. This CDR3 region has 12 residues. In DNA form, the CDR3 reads TGTGCCAGCAGTTTAAATAATTCACCCCTCCACTTT. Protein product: CASSLNNSPLHF.

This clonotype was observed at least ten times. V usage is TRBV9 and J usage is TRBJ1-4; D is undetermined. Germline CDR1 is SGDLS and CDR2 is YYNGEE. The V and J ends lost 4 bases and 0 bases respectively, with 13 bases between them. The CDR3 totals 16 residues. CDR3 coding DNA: TGTGCCAGCAGCCCCGGGCCCAGACCAACTAATGAAAAACTGTTTTTT. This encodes CASSPGPRPTNEKLFF.

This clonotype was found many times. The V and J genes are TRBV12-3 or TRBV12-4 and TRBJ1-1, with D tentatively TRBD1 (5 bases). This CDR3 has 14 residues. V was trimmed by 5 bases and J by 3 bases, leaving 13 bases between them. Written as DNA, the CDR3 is TGTGCCAGCAGTCCGGGACTTACGCACACTGAAGCTTTCTTT. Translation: CASSPGLTHTEAFF.

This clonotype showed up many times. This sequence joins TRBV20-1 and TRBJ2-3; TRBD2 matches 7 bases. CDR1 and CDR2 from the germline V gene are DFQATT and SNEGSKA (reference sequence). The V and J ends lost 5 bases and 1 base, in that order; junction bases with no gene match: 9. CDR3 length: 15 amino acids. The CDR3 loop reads CSADPATSGTDTQYF. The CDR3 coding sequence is TGCAGTGCTGACCCAGCCACTAGCGGCACAGATACGCAGTATTTT.

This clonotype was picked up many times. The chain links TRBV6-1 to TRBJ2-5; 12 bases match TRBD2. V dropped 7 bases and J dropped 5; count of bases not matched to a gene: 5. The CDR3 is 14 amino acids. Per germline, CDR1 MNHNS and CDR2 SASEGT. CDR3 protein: CASTEGLAGETQYF. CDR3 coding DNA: TGTGCCAGCACCGAGGGACTAGCGGGCGAGACCCAGTACTTC.

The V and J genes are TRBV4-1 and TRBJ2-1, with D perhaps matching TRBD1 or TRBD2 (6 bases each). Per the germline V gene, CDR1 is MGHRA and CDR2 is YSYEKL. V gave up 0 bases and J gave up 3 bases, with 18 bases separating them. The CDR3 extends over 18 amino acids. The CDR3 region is CASSQDFGGPLDYNEQFF. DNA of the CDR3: TGCGCCAGCAGCCAAGATTTTGGGGGGCCCCTAGACTACAATGAGCAGTTCTTC.

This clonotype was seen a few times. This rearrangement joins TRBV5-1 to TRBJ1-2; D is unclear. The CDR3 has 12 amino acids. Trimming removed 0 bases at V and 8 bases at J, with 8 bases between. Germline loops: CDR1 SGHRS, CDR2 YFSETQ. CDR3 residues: CASSLEYGGYTF. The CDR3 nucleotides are TGCGCCAGCAGCTTGGAGTATGGCGGCTACACCTTC.

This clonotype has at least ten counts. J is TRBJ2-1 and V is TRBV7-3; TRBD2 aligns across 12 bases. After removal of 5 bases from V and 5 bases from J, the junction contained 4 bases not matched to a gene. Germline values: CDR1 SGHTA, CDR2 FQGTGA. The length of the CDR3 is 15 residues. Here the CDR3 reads CASSTSGGLNNEQFF. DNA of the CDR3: TGTGCCAGCAGCACTAGCGGGGGGTTAAACAATGAGCAGTTCTTC. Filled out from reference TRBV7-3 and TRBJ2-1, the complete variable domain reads GAGVSQTPSNKVTEKGKYVELRCDPISGHTALYWYRQSLGQGPEFLIYFQGTGAADDSGLPNDRFFAVRPEGSVSTLKIQRTERGDSAVYLCASSTSGGLNNEQFFGPGTRLTVL.

The DNA for the CDR3 is TGTGCCACCAGTGACCCCTCGGGACACAGCTACGAGCAGTACTTC. Translation gives CATSDPSGHSYEQYF. This rearrangement joins TRBV24-1 to TRBJ2-7, with a weak D call TRBD1 (6 bases). CDR1 KGHDR and CDR2 SFDVKD come from the germline V gene. This CDR3 contains 15 residues. Trimming took off 4 bases at V and 3 bases at J, with 15 bases between the two ends.

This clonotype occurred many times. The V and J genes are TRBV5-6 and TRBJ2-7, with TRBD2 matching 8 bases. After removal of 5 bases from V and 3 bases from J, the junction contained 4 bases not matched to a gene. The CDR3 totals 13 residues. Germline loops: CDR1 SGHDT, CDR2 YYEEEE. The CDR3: CASRDGTSYEQYF. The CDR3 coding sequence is TGTGCCAGCAGGGACGGGACTAGCTACGAGCAGTACTTC. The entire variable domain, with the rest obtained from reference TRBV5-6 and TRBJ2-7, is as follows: DAGVTQSPTHLIKTRGQQVTLRCSPKSGHDTVSWYQQALGQGPQFIFQYYEEEERQRGNFPDRFSGHQFPNYSSELNVNALLLGDSALYLCASRDGTSYEQYFGPGTRLTVT.

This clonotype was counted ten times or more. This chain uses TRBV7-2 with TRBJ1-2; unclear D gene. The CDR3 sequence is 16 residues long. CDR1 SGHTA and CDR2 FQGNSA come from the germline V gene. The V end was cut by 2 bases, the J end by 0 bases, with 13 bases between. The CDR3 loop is CASSLLGRKTNYGYTF. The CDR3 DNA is TGTGCCAGCAGCTTACTAGGCAGAAAGACTAACTATGGCTACACCTTC.

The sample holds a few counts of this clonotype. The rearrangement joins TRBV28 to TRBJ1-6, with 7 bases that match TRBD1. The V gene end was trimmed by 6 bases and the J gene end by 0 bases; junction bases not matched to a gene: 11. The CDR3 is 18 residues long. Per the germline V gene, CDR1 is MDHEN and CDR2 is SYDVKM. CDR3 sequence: CASSRPGQLSSYNSPLHF. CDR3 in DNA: TGTGCCAGCAGCCGACCGGGACAGCTGAGCTCCTATAATTCACCCCTCCACTTT.

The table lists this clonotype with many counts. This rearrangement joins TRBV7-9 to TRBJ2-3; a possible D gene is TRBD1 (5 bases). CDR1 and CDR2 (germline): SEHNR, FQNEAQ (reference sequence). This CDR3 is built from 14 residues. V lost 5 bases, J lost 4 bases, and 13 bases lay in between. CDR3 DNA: TGTGCCAGCAGCCAAATGACAGTCTCAGATACGCAGTATTTT. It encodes CASSQMTVSDTQYF. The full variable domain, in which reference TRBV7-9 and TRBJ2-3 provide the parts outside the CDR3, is DTGVSQNPRHKITKRGQNVTFRCDPISEHNRLYWYRQTLGQGPEFLTYFQNEAQLEKSRLLSDRFSAERPKGSFSTLEIQRTEQGDSAMYLCASSQMTVSDTQYFGPGTRLTVL.

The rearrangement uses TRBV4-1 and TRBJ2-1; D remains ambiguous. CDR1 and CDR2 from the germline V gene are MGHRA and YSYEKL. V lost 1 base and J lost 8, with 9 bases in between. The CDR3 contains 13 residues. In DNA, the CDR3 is TGCGCCAGCAGCCAAGGGCTCGGTGATGAGCAGTTCTTC. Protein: CASSQGLGDEQFF.

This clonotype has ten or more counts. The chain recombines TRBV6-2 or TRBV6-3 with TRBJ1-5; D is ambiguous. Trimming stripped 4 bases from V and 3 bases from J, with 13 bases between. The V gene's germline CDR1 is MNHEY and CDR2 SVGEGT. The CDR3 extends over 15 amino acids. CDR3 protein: CASSLDRAINQPQHF. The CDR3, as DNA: TGTGCCAGCAGTTTAGACCGGGCCATCAATCAGCCCCAGCATTTT.

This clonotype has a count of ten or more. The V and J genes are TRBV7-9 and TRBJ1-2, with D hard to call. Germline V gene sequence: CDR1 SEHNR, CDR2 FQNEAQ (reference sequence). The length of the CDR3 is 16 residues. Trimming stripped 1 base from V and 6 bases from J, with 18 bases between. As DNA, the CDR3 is TGTGCCAGCAGCTTAGACCAGAGACAAGTCTATGATGGCTACACCTTC. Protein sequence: CASSLDQRQVYDGYTF.